These T cell receptor beta chains were read from a single sample in a study of cytomegalovirus exposure and HLA in healthy donors. Clones were sequenced by immunoSEQ multiplex PCR, and TCRdb holds only the in-frame ones, with some missing. The sample has approximately 110,000 clones; about four fifths are singletons. The sample consisted of PBMCs. These receptors came from a man aged 30 to 39 in good health and CMV-seropositive. The CDR3 runs from the conserved cysteine through the conserved F or W. D genes are given only for firm matches. Clone size, where shown, is once, few, many, or a class for clones that have expanded.

clone size,V gene,D gene,J gene,CDR3 protein,CDR3 DNA
-,TRBV5-1,TRBD2,TRBJ2-1,CASSLSIASGEREQFF,TGCGCCAGCAGCCTGTCTATAGCTAGCGGCGAGCGTGAGCAGTTCTTC
-,TRBV19,TRBD2,TRBJ2-2,CASRGVAGSTGELFF,TGTGCCAGTAGGGGGGTAGCGGGGAGCACCGGGGAGCTGTTTTTT
-,TRBV7-2,TRBD1,TRBJ1-4,CASSLQGATNEKLFF,TGTGCCAGCAGCTTACAGGGGGCTACTAATGAAAAACTGTTTTTT
-,TRBV28,-,TRBJ2-2,CASSLAPTGELFF,TGTGCCAGCAGTTTAGCGCCCACCGGGGAGCTGTTTTTT
-,TRBV5-4,TRBD1,TRBJ1-2,CASSRSLSQGARGYTF,TGTGCCAGCAGTCGATCACTCAGCCAGGGGGCGAGGGGCTACACCTTC
few,TRBV11-2,-,TRBJ1-1,CASSLSVGNTEAFF,TGTGCCAGCAGCTTAAGCGTAGGGAACACTGAAGCTTTCTTT
-,TRBV5-1,TRBD1,TRBJ1-1,CASSPQGAAEAFF,TGCGCCAGCAGCCCCCAGGGGGCCGCTGAAGCTTTCTTT
-,TRBV7-9,-,TRBJ1-1,CASRSDYTEAFF,TGTGCCAGCAGATCAGACTACACTGAAGCTTTCTTT
-,TRBV11-2,TRBD1,TRBJ2-1,CASSLGRQGSNEQFF,TGTGCCAGCAGCCTCGGACGACAGGGGAGCAATGAGCAGTTCTTC
-,TRBV7-2,TRBD1,TRBJ1-1,CASSRYRGLQTEAFF,TGTGCCAGCAGCCGATACAGGGGGCTTCAGACTGAAGCTTTCTTT
-,TRBV29-1,TRBD2,TRBJ2-3,CSVDLRGAGTDTQYF,TGCAGCGTTGATTTGCGGGGGGCTGGCACAGATACGCAGTATTTT